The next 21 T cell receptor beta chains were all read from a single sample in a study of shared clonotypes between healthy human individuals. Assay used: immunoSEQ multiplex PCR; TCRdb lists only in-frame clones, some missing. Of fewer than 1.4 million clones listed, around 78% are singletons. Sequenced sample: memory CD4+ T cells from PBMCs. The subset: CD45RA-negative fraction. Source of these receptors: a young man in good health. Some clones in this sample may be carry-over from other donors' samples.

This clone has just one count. CDR3 in amino acids: CASSILPQGGRADTEAFF. CDR3 sequence (DNA): TGCGCCAGCAGCATCCTCCCACAGGGGGGAAGGGCGGACACTGAAGCTTTCTTT. V gene TRBV5-1 combines with J gene TRBJ1-1; TRBD1 matches at 8 bases. Germline trimming cut 4 bases from V and 3 bases from J; bases unmatched to any gene: 17. The CDR3 runs to 18 residues. Germline V CDR1 and CDR2: SGHRS, YFSETQ.

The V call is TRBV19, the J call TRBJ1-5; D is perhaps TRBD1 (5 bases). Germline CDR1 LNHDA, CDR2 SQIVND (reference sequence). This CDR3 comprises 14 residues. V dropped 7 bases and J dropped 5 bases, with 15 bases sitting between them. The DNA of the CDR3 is TGTGCCAGTATGGGGATAGGGGAATATCAGCCCCAGCATTTT. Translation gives CASMGIGEYQPQHF. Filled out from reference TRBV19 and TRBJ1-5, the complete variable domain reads DGGITQSPKYLFRKEGQNVTLSCEQNLNHDAMYWYRQDPGQGLRLIYYSQIVNDFQKGDIAEGYSVSREKKESFPLTVTSAQKNPTAFYLCASMGIGEYQPQHFGDGTRLSIL.

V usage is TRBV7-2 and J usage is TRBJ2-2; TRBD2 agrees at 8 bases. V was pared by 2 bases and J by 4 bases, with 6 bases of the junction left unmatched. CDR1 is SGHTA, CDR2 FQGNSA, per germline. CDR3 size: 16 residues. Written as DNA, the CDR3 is TGTGCCAGCAGCTTATTCACCGGGAGGGTCACCGGGGAGCTGTTTTTT. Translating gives CASSLFTGRVTGELFF.

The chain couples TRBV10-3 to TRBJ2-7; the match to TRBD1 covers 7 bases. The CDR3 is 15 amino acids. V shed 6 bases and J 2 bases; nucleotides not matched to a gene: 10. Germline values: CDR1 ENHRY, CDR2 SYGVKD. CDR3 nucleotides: TGTGCCATCAGCCTGGACAGGACGTCAGCCTACGAGCAGTACTTC. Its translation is CAISLDRTSAYEQYF.

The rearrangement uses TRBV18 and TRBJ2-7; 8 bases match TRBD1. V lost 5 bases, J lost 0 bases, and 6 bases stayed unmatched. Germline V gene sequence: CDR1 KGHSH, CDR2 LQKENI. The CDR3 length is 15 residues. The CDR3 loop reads CASSDWTGSSYEQYF. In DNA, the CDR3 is TGTGCCAGCTCAGATTGGACAGGGAGCTCCTACGAGCAGTACTTC.

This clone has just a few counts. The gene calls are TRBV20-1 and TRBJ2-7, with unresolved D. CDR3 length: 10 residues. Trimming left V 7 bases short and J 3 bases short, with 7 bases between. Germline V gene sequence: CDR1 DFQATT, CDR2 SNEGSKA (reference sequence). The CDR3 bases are TGCAGTGGGCACAACTACGAGCAGTACTTC. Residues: CSGHNYEQYF.

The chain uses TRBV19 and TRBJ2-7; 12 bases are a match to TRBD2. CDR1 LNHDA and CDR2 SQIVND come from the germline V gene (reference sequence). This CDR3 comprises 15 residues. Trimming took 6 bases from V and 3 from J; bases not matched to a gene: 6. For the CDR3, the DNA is TGTGCCAGTAGCCATTCGACTAGCGGGAGCTACGAGCAGTACTTC. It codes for CASSHSTSGSYEQYF.

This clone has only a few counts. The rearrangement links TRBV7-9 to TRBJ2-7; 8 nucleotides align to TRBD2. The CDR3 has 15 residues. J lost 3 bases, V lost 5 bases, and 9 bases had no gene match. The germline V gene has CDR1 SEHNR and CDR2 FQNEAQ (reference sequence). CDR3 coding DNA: TGTGCCAGCAGCCATTGGACTAGCCGGAGCTACGAGCAGTACTTC. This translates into CASSHWTSRSYEQYF.

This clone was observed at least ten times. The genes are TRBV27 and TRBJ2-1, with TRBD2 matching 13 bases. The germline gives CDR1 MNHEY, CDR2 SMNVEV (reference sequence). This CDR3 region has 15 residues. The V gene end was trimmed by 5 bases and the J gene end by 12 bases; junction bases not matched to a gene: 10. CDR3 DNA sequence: TGTGCCAGCAGTGCTAAACTAGCGGGAGGGATGCGGCAGTTCTTC. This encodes CASSAKLAGGMRQFF.

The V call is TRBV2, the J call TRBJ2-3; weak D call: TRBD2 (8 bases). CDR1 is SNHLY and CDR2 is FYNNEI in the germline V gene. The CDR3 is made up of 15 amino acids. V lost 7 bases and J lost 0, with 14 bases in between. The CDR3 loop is CASKGASGSTDTQYF. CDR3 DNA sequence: TGTGCCAGCAAGGGGGCTAGCGGGAGCACAGATACGCAGTATTTT.

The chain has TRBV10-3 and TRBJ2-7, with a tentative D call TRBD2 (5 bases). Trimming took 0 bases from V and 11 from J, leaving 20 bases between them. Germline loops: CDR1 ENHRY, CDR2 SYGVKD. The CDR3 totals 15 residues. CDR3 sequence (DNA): TGTGCCATCAGTGAGTCCCCTAGTCGGAGCGGAGACGAGTACTTC. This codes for CAISESPSRSGDEYF.

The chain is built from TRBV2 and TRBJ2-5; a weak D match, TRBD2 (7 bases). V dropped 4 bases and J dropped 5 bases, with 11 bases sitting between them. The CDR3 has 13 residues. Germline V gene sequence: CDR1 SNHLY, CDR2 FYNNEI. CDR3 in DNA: TGTGCCAGCAGTGGGACAGCGGGGGAGACCCAGTACTTC. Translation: CASSGTAGETQYF.

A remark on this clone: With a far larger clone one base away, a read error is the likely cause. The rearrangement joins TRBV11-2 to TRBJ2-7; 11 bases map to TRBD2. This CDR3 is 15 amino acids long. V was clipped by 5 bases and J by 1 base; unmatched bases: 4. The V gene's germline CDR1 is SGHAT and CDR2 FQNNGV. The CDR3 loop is CASSPSSGRSYEQYF. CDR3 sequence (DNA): TGTGCCAGCAGCCCTTCTAGCGGGAGGTCCTACGAGCAGTACTTC. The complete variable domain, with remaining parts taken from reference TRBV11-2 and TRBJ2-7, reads EAGVAQSPRYKIIEKRQSVAFWCNPISGHATLYWYQQILGQGPKLLIQFQNNGVVDDSQLPKDRFSAERLKGVDSTLKIQPAKLEDSAVYLCASSPSSGRSYEQYFGPGTRLTVT.

This CDR3 is CASSARHLDYGYTF. DNA of the CDR3: TGTGCCAGCAGTGCGCGACATTTGGACTATGGCTACACCTTC. The V and J genes are TRBV6-1 and TRBJ1-2; no reliable D call. Germline lookup yields CDR1 MNHNS and CDR2 SASEGT. The V end lost 4 bases, the J end lost 3 bases, and 12 bases lay between the germline ends. The CDR3 loop spans 14 amino acids.

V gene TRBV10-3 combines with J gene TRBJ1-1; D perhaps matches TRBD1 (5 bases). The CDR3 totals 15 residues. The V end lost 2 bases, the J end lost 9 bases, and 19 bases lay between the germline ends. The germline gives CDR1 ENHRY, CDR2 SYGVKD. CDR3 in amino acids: CAISEEGIFWGKAFF. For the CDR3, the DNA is TGTGCCATCAGTGAGGAGGGGATCTTTTGGGGAAAAGCTTTCTTT.

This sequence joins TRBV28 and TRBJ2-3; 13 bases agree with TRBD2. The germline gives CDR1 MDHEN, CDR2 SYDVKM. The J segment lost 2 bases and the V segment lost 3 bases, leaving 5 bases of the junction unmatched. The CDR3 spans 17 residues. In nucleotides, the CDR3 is TGTGCCAGCAGTTTCGGGGGACTAGCGGGAAACACAGATACGCAGTATTTT. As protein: CASSFGGLAGNTDTQYF.

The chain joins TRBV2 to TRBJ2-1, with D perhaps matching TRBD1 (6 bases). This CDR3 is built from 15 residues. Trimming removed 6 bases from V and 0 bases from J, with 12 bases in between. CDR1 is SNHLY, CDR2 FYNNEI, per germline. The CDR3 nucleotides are TGTGCCAGCAGGGGGGACAAAGCCTCCTACAATGAGCAGTTCTTC. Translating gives CASRGDKASYNEQFF.

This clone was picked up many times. This chain's CDR3 is CASSPGRLNQPQHF. Here the CDR3 DNA reads TGTGCCAGCAGCCCAGGACGGCTCAATCAGCCCCAGCATTTT. This chain uses TRBV27 with TRBJ1-5; D not resolved. Germline CDR1 and CDR2: MNHEY and SMNVEV (reference sequence). The CDR3 length is 14 residues. V was cut by 6 bases and J by 3 bases, with 12 bases left in between.

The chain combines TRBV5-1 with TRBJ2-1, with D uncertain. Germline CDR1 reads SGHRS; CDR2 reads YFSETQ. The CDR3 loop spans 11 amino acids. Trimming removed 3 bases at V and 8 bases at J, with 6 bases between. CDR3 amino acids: CASSWHDEQFF. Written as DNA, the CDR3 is TGCGCCAGCAGCTGGCACGATGAGCAGTTCTTC. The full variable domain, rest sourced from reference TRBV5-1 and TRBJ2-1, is KAGVTQTPRYLIKTRGQQVTLSCSPISGHRSVSWYQQTPGQGLQFLFEYFSETQRNKGNFPGRFSGRQFSNSRSEMNVSTLELGDSALYLCASSWHDEQFFGPGTRLTVL.

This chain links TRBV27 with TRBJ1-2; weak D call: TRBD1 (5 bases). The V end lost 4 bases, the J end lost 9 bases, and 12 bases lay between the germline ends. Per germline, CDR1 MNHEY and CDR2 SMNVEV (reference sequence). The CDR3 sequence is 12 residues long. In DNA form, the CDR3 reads TGTGCCAGCAGTTGGGGCGGGGGGAGCTACACCTTC. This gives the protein CASSWGGGSYTF.

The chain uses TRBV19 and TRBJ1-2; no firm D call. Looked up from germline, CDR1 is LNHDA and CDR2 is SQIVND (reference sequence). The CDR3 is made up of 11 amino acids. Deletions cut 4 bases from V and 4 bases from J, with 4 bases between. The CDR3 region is CASSSSYGYTF. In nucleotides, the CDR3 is TGTGCCAGTAGTAGTAGCTATGGCTACACCTTC.